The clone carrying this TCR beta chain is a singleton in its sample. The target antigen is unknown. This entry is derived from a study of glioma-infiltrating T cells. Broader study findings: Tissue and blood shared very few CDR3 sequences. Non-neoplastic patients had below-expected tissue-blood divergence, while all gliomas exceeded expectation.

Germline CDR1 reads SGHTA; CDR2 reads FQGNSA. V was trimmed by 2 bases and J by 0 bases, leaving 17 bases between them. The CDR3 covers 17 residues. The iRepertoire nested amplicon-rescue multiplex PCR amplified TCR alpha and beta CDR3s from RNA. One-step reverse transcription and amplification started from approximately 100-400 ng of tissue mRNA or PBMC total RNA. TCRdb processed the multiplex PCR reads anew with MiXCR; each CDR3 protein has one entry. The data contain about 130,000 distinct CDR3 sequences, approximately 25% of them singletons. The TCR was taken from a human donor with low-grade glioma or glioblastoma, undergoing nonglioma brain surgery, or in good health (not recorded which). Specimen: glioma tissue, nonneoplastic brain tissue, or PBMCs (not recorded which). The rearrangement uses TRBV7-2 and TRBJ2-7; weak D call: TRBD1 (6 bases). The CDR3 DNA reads TGTGCCAGCAGCTTACCTCTAGCAGGGGATCCCTCCTACGAGCAGTACTTC. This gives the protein CASSLPLAGDPSYEQYF. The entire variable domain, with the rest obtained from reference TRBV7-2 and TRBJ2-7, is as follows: GAGVSQSPSNKVTEKGKDVELRCDPISGHTALYWYRQSLGQGLEFLIYFQGNSAPDKSGLPSDRFSAERTGGSVSTLTIQRTQQEDSAVYLCASSLPLAGDPSYEQYFGPGTRLTVT.